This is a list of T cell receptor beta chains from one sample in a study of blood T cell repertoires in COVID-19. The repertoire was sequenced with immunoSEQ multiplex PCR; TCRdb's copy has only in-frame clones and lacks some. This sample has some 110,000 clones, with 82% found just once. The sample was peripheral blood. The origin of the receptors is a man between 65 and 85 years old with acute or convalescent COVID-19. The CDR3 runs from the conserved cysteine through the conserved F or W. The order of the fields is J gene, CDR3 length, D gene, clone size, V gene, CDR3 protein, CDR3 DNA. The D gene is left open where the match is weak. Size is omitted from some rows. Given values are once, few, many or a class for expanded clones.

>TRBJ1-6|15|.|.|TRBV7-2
CASRLAGAKNSPLHF
TGTGCCAGCCGCTTAGCAGGGGCTAAGAATTCACCCCTCCACTTT
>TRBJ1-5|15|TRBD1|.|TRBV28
CASSSGQGSNQPQHF
TGTGCCAGCAGTTCGGGACAGGGGTCAAATCAGCCCCAGCATTTT
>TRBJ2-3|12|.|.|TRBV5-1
CASRSTADTQYF
TGCGCCAGCAGATCCACGGCAGATACGCAGTATTTT
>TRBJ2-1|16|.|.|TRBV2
CASSSQGSGSYNEQFF
TGTGCCAGCAGCAGCCAGGGCTCTGGGTCCTACAATGAGCAGTTCTTC
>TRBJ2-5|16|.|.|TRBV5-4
CASSPLGGGDSETQYF
TGTGCCAGCAGCCCCCTCGGAGGGGGGGATTCGGAGACCCAGTACTTC
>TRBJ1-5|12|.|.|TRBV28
CASSTSNQPQHF
TGTGCCAGCAGTACAAGTAATCAGCCCCAGCATTTT
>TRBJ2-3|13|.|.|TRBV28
CASVGANSDTQYF
TGTGCCAGTGTAGGGGCTAACTCAGATACGCAGTATTTT
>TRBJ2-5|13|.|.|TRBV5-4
CASSPVDQETQYF
TGTGCCAGCAGCCCGGTAGACCAAGAGACCCAGTACTTC
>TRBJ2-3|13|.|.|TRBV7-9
CASSLAGARTQYF
TGTGCCAGCAGCTTAGCGGGCGCCCGTACGCAGTATTTT
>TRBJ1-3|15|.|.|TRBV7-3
CASRTGVQSGNTIYF
TGTGCCAGCAGAACAGGAGTTCAGTCTGGAAACACCATATATTTT
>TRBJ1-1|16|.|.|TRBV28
CASSSSGRKVNVGAFF
TGTGCCAGCAGTTCCTCCGGGAGGAAGGTGAATGTCGGAGCTTTCTTT
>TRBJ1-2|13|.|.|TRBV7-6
CASSLIGTDGYTF
TGTGCCAGCAGCTTAATTGGTACGGATGGCTACACCTTC
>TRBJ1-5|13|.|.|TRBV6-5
CASRPQRNQPQHF
TGTGCCAGCAGGCCACAGCGCAATCAGCCCCAGCATTTT
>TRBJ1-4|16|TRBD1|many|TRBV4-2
CASSQDRGTDNEKLFF
TGTGCCAGCAGCCAAGATAGAGGGACAGATAATGAAAAACTGTTTTTT
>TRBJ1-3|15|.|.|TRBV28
CASNLAGASGNTIYF
TGTGCCAGCAACCTTGCAGGGGCATCTGGAAACACCATATATTTT
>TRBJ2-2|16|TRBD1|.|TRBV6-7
CASSFSGQGPAGELFF
TGTGCCAGCAGTTTCTCGGGACAGGGGCCGGCCGGGGAGCTGTTTTTT
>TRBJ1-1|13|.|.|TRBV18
CASSQGQNTEAFF
TGTGCCAGCTCACAGGGACAGAACACTGAAGCTTTCTTT
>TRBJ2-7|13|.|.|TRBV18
CASSPSDTRVRYF
TGTGCCAGCTCACCGTCGGACACCAGAGTGCGGTACTTC
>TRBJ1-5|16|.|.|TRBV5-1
CASSLLPGATNQPQHF
TGCGCCAGCAGCTTGTTGCCAGGGGCGACGAATCAGCCCCAGCATTTT
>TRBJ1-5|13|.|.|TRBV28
CATRVLANQPQHF
TGTGCCACGAGGGTTTTGGCAAATCAGCCCCAGCATTTT
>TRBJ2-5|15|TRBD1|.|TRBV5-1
CASSLGQGIGETQYF
TGCGCCAGCAGCTTGGGACAGGGGATTGGGGAGACCCAGTACTTC
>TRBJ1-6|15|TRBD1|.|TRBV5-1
CASSTGTGERSPLHF
TGCGCCAGCAGCACCGGGACAGGGGAACGCTCACCCCTCCACTTT
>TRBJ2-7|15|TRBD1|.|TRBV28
CASSLTGTGSYEQYF
TGTGCCAGCAGTTTAACCGGGACAGGGTCTTACGAGCAGTACTTC
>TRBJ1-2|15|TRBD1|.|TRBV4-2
CASSPPRGGQGAYTF
TGTGCCAGCAGCCCCCCACGGGGGGGACAGGGGGCCTACACCTTC
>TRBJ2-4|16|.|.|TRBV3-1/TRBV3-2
CASSQGPGVSKNIQYF
TGTGCCAGCAGCCAAGGACCAGGGGTGTCCAAAAACATTCAGTACTTC
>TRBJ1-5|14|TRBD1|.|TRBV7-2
CASSSGQGIQPQHF
TGTGCCAGCAGCTCGGGACAGGGTATTCAGCCCCAGCATTTT
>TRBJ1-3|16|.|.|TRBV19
CASSIGGLNSGNTIYF
TGTGCCAGTAGTATAGGAGGGCTGAACTCTGGAAACACCATATATTTT
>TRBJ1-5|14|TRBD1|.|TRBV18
CASSPPGQGQPQHF
TGTGCCAGCTCACCACCGGGACAGGGACAGCCCCAGCATTTT
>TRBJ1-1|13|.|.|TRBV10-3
CAISESNAREAFF
TGTGCCATCAGTGAGTCGAACGCCAGGGAAGCTTTCTTT
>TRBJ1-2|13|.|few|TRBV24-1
CATSGGLNYGYTF
TGTGCCACCAGTGGCGGGCTCAACTATGGCTACACCTTC
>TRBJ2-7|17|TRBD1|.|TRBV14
CASSHFGRAGGSYEQYF
TGTGCCAGCAGCCATTTCGGAAGGGCAGGGGGCTCCTACGAGCAGTACTTC
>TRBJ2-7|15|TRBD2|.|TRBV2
CASSGMGLAGGEQYF
TGTGCCAGCAGTGGGATGGGACTAGCGGGGGGAGAGCAGTACTTC
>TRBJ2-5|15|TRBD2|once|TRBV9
CASSVATSGSETQYF
TGTGCCAGCAGCGTAGCTACTAGCGGGAGTGAGACCCAGTACTTC
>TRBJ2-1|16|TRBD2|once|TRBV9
CASSPRLAGGPNEQFF
TGTGCCAGCAGCCCCCGACTAGCGGGAGGCCCCAATGAGCAGTTCTTC
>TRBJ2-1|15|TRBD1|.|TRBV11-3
CASSPGTGDLNEQFF
TGTGCCAGCAGCCCTGGGACAGGGGATTTGAATGAGCAGTTCTTC
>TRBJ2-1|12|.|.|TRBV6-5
CASSYLYGEQFF
TGTGCCAGCAGTTATTTATACGGTGAGCAGTTCTTC
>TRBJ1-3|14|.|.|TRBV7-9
CASSLAISGNTIYF
TGTGCCAGCAGCTTAGCTATCTCTGGAAACACCATATATTTT
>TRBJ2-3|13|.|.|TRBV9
CASSSQVTDTQYF
TGTGCCAGCAGCTCCCAGGTCACAGATACGCAGTATTTT
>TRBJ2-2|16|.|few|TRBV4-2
CASSQDWGRDTGELFF
TGTGCCAGCAGCCAAGATTGGGGGCGGGACACCGGGGAGCTGTTTTTT
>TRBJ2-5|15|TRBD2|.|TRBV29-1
CSDAGLADPRETQYF
TGCAGCGACGCCGGCCTAGCGGACCCCCGGGAGACCCAGTACTTC
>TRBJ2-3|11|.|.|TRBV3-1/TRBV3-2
CASSQRATQYF
TGTGCCAGCAGCCAAAGAGCTACGCAGTATTTT
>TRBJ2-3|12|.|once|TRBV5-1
CASSPHTDTQYF
TGCGCCAGCAGCCCCCACACAGATACGCAGTATTTT
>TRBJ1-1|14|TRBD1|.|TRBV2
CASSEVGTGAEAFF
TGTGCCAGCAGTGAAGTCGGGACAGGAGCTGAAGCTTTCTTT
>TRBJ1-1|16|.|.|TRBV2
CASRTYMTGTNTEAFF
TGTGCCAGCAGGACTTACATGACAGGTACGAACACTGAAGCTTTCTTT
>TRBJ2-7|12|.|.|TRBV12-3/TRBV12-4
CASSRLENEQYF
TGTGCCAGCAGTCGCCTGGAGAACGAGCAGTACTTC
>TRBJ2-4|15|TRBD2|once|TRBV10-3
CAISSTSGSPNIQYF
TGTGCCATCAGCTCGACTAGCGGGAGTCCAAACATTCAGTACTTC
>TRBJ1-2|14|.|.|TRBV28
CASTDSYPNYGYTF
TGTGCCAGCACCGACAGTTACCCTAACTATGGCTACACCTTC
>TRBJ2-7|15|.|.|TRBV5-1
CASSTGWAMTYEQYF
TGCGCCAGCAGCACGGGGTGGGCTATGACCTACGAGCAGTACTTC
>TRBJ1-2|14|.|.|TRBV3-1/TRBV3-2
CASRDRGATYGYTF
TGTGCCAGCAGGGATAGGGGCGCAACCTATGGCTACACCTTC
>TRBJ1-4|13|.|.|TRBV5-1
CASSRGINEKLFF
TGCGCCAGCAGTAGGGGAATTAATGAAAAACTGTTTTTT
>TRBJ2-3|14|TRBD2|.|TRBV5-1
CASKPGLVADTQYF
TGCGCCAGCAAACCGGGACTAGTGGCAGATACGCAGTATTTT